This TCR beta chain comes out of a study of blood T cell repertoires in COVID-19. Study context: Material from acute and convalescent COVID-19 was sourced from the United States, Italy and Spain. In each case, the material was cDNA or gDNA derived from T cells, B-cell-depleted T cells, or PBMCs.

CDR1 and CDR2 (germline): SGHRS, YFSETQ. The trim removed 2 bases at V and 6 bases at J, leaving 7 bases unmatched. The CDR3 contains 16 residues. As processed by the authors: Estimation of nucleated cell counts was performed using reference gene primer amplification. TCRdb's table, derived via immunoSEQ multiplex PCR, lists solely in-frame clones and lacks some. The V and J calls and clone size come from that table; D and trimming were worked out from the DNA. The sample lists approximately 250,000 clones, 75% to 85% seen once, with over 4.5% in the top ten. Sequencing was done on a sample of peripheral blood. The receptor comes from a human donor in a cohort sampled during active COVID-19. The chain employs TRBV5-1 and TRBJ2-1; 11 bases match TRBD2. As DNA, the CDR3 is TGCGCCAGCAGCTTCGTTAGCGGGAGGGCCGTCAATGAGCAGTTCTTC. Its protein product is CASSFVSGRAVNEQFF.